The 16 T cell receptor beta chains listed next were all sequenced from one sample in a study of technical replicates of blood from several donors. The repertoire was sequenced with immunoSEQ multiplex PCR; TCRdb's copy has only in-frame clones and lacks some. The profile covers about 88,000 clones, with 95% appearing a single time and 0.34% taken by the ten largest. The sequenced sample consisted of T cells isolated from PBMCs. The receptors were sampled from a human donor in good health.

The rearrangement uses TRBV30 and TRBJ2-7; 9 bases agree with TRBD1. V lost 8 bases and J lost 3; bases outside the gene matches: 8. There are 13 residues in the CDR3. Germline-derived CDR1 and CDR2 are GTSNPN and SVGIG (reference sequence). The CDR3 region has the DNA TGTGCCGTCACCGGGACAGGGTACTACGAGCAGTACTTC. Translated, it gives CAVTGTGYYEQYF.

This sequence joins TRBV27 and TRBJ1-5; TRBD1 might be the D (5 bases). Germline V gene lookup returns CDR1 MNHEY and CDR2 SMNVEV (reference sequence). V shed 3 bases and J shed 9 bases, with 15 bases lying between them. The CDR3 runs 14 residues. CDR3 bases: TGTGCCAGCAGTTTCAACTCAGGGAACCGGCCCCAGCATTTT. It yields the protein CASSFNSGNRPQHF.

The chain recombines TRBV23-1 with TRBJ1-5; D remains ambiguous. TRBV23-1 qualifies as an ORF whose function is uncertain. This CDR3 contains 12 residues. V lost 10 bases and J lost 1, with 8 bases in between. CDR3 DNA: TGCGCCACTTCCGGGAGCAATCAGCCCCAGCATTTT. It translates to CATSGSNQPQHF.

The genes are TRBV5-4 and TRBJ2-3; D remains ambiguous. Germline lookup yields CDR1 SGHNT and CDR2 YYREEE (reference sequence). The CDR3 sequence is 13 residues long. The V end lost 4 bases, the J end lost 2 bases, and 8 bases lay between the germline ends. The CDR3 DNA is TGTGCCAGCAGCCAGAAAGTCACAGATACGCAGTATTTT. Translating it yields CASSQKVTDTQYF.

The rearrangement links TRBV6-5 to TRBJ2-1; tentatively, D is TRBD2 (5 bases). V lost 6 bases, J lost 7 bases, and 13 bases lay in between. This CDR3 spans 13 amino acids. Looked up from germline, CDR1 is MNHEY and CDR2 is SVGAGI. CDR3 protein: CASRISEGNEQFF. CDR3 sequence (DNA): TGTGCCAGCAGGATATCAGAGGGAAATGAGCAGTTCTTC.

V gene TRBV27 combines with J gene TRBJ2-5, with TRBD2 matching over 13 bases. Trimming took 4 bases from V and 6 from J; bases not matched to a gene: 5. The CDR3 runs 15 residues. Germline V gene data show CDR1 as MNHEY and CDR2 as SMNVEV (reference sequence). The CDR3 loop reads CASSWTSGRMKTQYF. The DNA of the CDR3 is TGTGCCAGCAGTTGGACTAGCGGGAGAATGAAGACCCAGTACTTC.

J is TRBJ1-4 and V is TRBV6-5; 7 nucleotides agree with TRBD1. The V segment lost 4 bases and the J segment 8 bases; nucleotides outside the gene matches: 7. This CDR3 is 14 amino acids long. Germline V CDR1 and CDR2: MNHEY, SVGAGI. The CDR3 DNA reads TGTGCCAGCAGTTTCACAGGGGAAGGCGAAAAACTGTTTTTT. Amino acids: CASSFTGEGEKLFF.

The V and J genes are TRBV7-9 and TRBJ1-2, with TRBD1 matching 8 bases. CDR1 and CDR2 (germline): SEHNR, FQNEAQ (reference sequence). Trimming removed 4 bases from V and 8 bases from J; junction bases left unmatched: 0. The CDR3 has 11 amino acids. The DNA of the CDR3 is TGTGCCAGCAGCTCAGGGGGCGGCTACACCTTC. Its translation is CASSSGGGYTF.

The rearrangement links TRBV4-2 to TRBJ1-1; 10 bases agree with TRBD1. The ends lost 3 bases at V and 4 bases at J; junction bases unmatched: 5. The CDR3 loop spans 15 amino acids. The V gene's germline CDR1 is LGHNA and CDR2 YNFKEQ. CDR3 in DNA: TGTGCCAGCAGCCATTCCGGGACAGGGGTCACTGAAGCTTTCTTT. Residues: CASSHSGTGVTEAFF.

The gene calls are TRBV18 and TRBJ1-2, with 8 nucleotides matching TRBD1. Germline V CDR1 and CDR2: KGHSH, LQKENI. V lost 4 bases and J lost 4; bases outside the gene matches: 2. CDR3 length equals 13 residues. The CDR3 DNA is TGTGCCAGCTCACTTGGACAGGGCTATGGCTACACCTTC. This translates into CASSLGQGYGYTF.

The chain combines TRBV29-1 with TRBJ1-5; D remains unclear. The CDR3 spans 13 residues. Germline lookup yields CDR1 SQVTM and CDR2 ANQGSEA. Trimming shortened V by 5 bases and J by 4 bases, and 12 bases separated the two germline ends. The CDR3 DNA reads TGCAGCGTTTCCGGGAGCGAGAATCAGCCCCAGCATTTT. It yields the protein CSVSGSENQPQHF.

This sequence joins TRBV9 and TRBJ1-1; the D is unclear. Germline V gene sequence: CDR1 SGDLS, CDR2 YYNGEE. The CDR3 is 14 amino acids. V was clipped by 0 bases and J by 4 bases, with 10 bases between them. In DNA form, the CDR3 reads TGTGCCAGCAGCGTAGACGGCCAGGCCACTGAAGCTTTCTTT. Protein product: CASSVDGQATEAFF.

The chain uses TRBV27 and TRBJ2-2; 7 nucleotides agree with TRBD2. Germline CDR1 and CDR2: MNHEY and SMNVEV (reference sequence). CDR3 size: 13 residues. With 3 bases clipped from V and 7 bases from J, the junction kept 2 bases outside the gene matches. CDR3 amino acids: CASSLGGIGELFF. In DNA form, the CDR3 reads TGTGCCAGCAGTTTGGGGGGGATCGGGGAGCTGTTTTTT.

The rearrangement joins TRBV7-3 to TRBJ2-1, with 7 bases lining up with TRBD2. The CDR3 loop spans 15 amino acids. CDR1 SGHTA and CDR2 FQGTGA come from the germline V gene. V trimming: 5 bases; J trimming: 0 bases; junction bases outside the gene matches: 4. Written as DNA, the CDR3 is TGTGCCAGCAGCCTGGCGGGAGACTCCTACAATGAGCAGTTCTTC. As protein: CASSLAGDSYNEQFF.

This chain uses TRBV18 with TRBJ1-4, with D hard to call. The CDR3 length is 13 residues. Trimming cost V 2 bases and J 8 bases, with 9 bases left between them. Germline V lookup: CDR1 KGHSH, CDR2 LQKENI. This CDR3 is CASSPEVREKLFF. CDR3 coding DNA: TGTGCCAGCTCACCAGAGGTACGGGAAAAACTGTTTTTT.

The chain links TRBV27 to TRBJ2-2; 7 nucleotides line up with TRBD1. Germline V lookup: CDR1 MNHEY, CDR2 SMNVEV (reference sequence). The ends lost 5 bases at V and 4 bases at J; junction bases unmatched: 13. This CDR3 has 17 residues. The CDR3 region has the DNA TGTGCCAGCAGTCCACCCCTGGACAGGCTGGGCACCGGGGAGCTGTTTTTT. This gives the protein CASSPPLDRLGTGELFF.